This T cell receptor (beta chain) was captured by sequencing in a study of T cell changes during pregnancy in multiple sclerosis. Trimming removed 0 bases at V and 2 bases at J, with 10 bases between. The CDR3 extends over 15 amino acids. Germline CDR1 reads SNHLY; CDR2 reads FYNNEI. Only in-frame clones appear in the TCRdb table, and some are missing; sequencing was by immunoSEQ multiplex PCR. The table has roughly 27,000 clones, roughly nine tenths seen once. The clonotype originates from a female donor with multiple sclerosis, enrolled in a pregnancy study. This specimen was CD4+ T cells from peripheral blood mononuclear cells, taken in the first trimester of pregnancy. This chain joins TRBV2 and TRBJ1-2; D not certain. The CDR3 DNA is TGTGCCAGCAGTGAAGCGATAAGAGTAAACTATGGCTACACCTTC. This sequence encodes CASSEAIRVNYGYTF.